This T cell receptor (beta chain) was recorded in a study of T cells in Graves' hyperthyroidism and ophthalmopathy. Whole-study findings and limits: Researchers found most expanded thyroid clonotypes above 0.001 in blood as well.

This clonotype was counted ten times or more. Its antigen remains unidentified. V lost 8 bases, J lost 0 bases, and 4 bases lay in between. Per germline, CDR1 SGHTA and CDR2 FQGTGA. The CDR3 is 12 amino acids. TCR beta CDR3 regions were amplified from RNA. In the first-round RT-PCR of the TCR CDR3, the HTBI primer set was used. TCRdb passed the multiplex PCR reads through MiXCR, listing each CDR3 protein once. The data contain approximately 46,000 distinct CDR3 sequences, 45% to 50% of them seen just once; the ten biggest clones take up more than 25%. This clonotype originated in a woman aged 45 to 65 with Graves' hyperthyroidism. The sequenced sample was peripheral blood or thyroid tissue (not recorded which). The genes are TRBV7-3 and TRBJ2-2; D gene unclear. This CDR3 reads CASGANTGELFF. DNA of the CDR3: TGTGCCAGCGGAGCGAACACCGGGGAGCTGTTTTTT.